This record covers a single TCR beta chain. The target of this receptor is not known. Within one base of it there is no much larger clone, and no base qualities were kept. From the cysteine through the phenylalanine, the CDR3 covers 14 amino acids. Only the CDR3 region is kept as DNA, spanning 42 bases read in frame from base 1. V is clipped by 3 bases and J by 0 bases, and the sequence between their germline boundaries is 9 bases long. The germline V gene (reference sequence) yields SGHNT for CDR1 and YYREEE for CDR2. The CDR3 regions of human TCRbeta chains were subjected to immunosequencing. The source study handled its data this way. TCRs in the repertoires were matched against a reference library of SARS-CoV-2-specific TCRs that had been generated with the MIRA antigen-specificity platform. Breadth was defined as the fraction of unique TCRs that were SARS-CoV-2-associated, and depth was defined as the fraction of total T cells that were SARS-CoV-2-associated. Using the MIRA data, every spike-specific TCR was mapped to the spike region that the TCR reacted to and assigned to either a CD4 or a CD8 class. Log10-transformed breadth and depth values were compared by one-way ANOVA with Sidak's multiple comparisons tests. Drawn from immuneACCESS, this table holds only the in-frame rearrangements with V and J called that TCRdb kept. Clones are partly lost; checked studies trace under half to an unresolved V gene and leave the rest unexplained. D and trimming come from the DNA, and the V and J calls and clone size come from that table. The sample has about 190,000 clones on record, about 90% of them singletons. The ten largest clones capture around 2.5% of the sample.

These data are taken from a study of T cell responses to AZD1222 COVID-19 vaccine (dated by TCRdb to the early 2020s). Study-level background: A total of about 230 trial participants underwent TCR sequencing, of whom about 210 received two doses of AZD1222 and about 26 received two doses of the MenACWY control vaccine. Enrollment into the trials was organized by age into subgroups of 18-55, 56-69 and 70-plus years, and those subgroups contained roughly 150, 30 and 60 TCR-sequenced participants, respectively. What the authors observed across the whole study: CD4 TCRs associated with the vaccine covered the entire spike protein, and the dominant responses were in regions 160-218 and 743-854. In the small 56-69-year group, the increase in depth fell short of significance, most likely because of low power. After two AZD1222 doses, spike-specific TCR breadth and depth were significantly higher than at day 0 and than in MenACWY recipients. Because no samples from the day 14 peak response were available, repertoires could be characterized only after the peak T cell response. Reportedly, almost half of the unique spike-specific TCRs recognized epitopes lying outside the regions that are mutated in the B.1.351 and B.1.1.7 variants. Participants were mostly white British and included more females than males, and it was suggested by the authors that clonal diversity may have been underestimated. Conclusions about previously exposed vaccinees are limited because only 6 or 7 AZD1222 recipients were SARS-CoV-2 seropositive at baseline.

Per the publication, the time point label means: baseline before first vaccination. The treatment or condition label on this specimen signifies: meningococcal conjugate vaccine given as trial control. The vaccinee samples were drawn from two UK trials, COV001 and COV002, one of which was a single-blind randomized controlled phase 2/3 trial testing AZD1222 (ChAdOx1 nCoV-19) in healthy adults. Trial participant PBMC samples were collected at day 0 and day 28 after the second dose for TCRbeta chain sequencing. Sequenced here: peripheral blood, sampled on day 0 of MenACWY control vaccination. The clonotype originates from an adult in good health. This receptor chain uses TRBV5-4 and TRBJ1-1; a confident D gene designation cannot be given. The DNA is as follows: TGTGCCAGCAGCTCTCCTCGGATGAACACTGAAGCTTTCTTT. Translated, it reads CASSSPRMNTEAFF. Here the CDR3 is joined to the reference TRBV5-4 and TRBJ1-1 genes, and the full variable domain is: ETGVTQSPTHLIKTRGQQVTLRCSSQSGHNTVSWYQQALGQGPQFIFQYYREEENGRGNFPPRFSGLQFPNYSSELNVNALELDDSALYLCASSSPRMNTEAFFGQGTRLTVV.